These T cell receptor beta chains were read from a single sample in a study of OX40 agonist ivuxolimab in advanced cancers. Only in-frame clones appear in the TCRdb table, and some are missing; sequencing was by immunoSEQ multiplex PCR. The table lists 65,000 to 75,000 clones, about 92% of them singletons. The sample was CD4+ or CD8+ T cells sorted from blood, taken in a trial of the OX40 agonist ivuxolimab. These receptors originate from an adult with an advanced solid tumor such as melanoma, head and neck, liver or kidney cancer. CDR3s include the opening cysteine and the closing phenylalanine or tryptophan. The order of the fields is D gene, J gene, clone size, V gene, CDR3 DNA, CDR3 protein. The D gene is left open where the match is weak. Only some rows state a clone size, as once, few, many or a class for expanded clones.

d_call: TRBD1; j_call: TRBJ1-4; clone_size: once; v_call: TRBV5-5; cdr3_nt: TGTGCCAGCAGCTTGGGTCGGGACAGGGGTGAAAAACTGTTTTTT; cdr3_aa: CASSLGRDRGEKLFF
d_call: .; j_call: TRBJ1-2; clone_size: .; v_call: TRBV6-6; cdr3_nt: TGTGCCAGCAGTCAATACAGGGTTGACTATGGCTACACCTTC; cdr3_aa: CASSQYRVDYGYTF
d_call: .; j_call: TRBJ1-4; clone_size: .; v_call: TRBV28; cdr3_nt: TGTGCCAGCAACCCGGGACAAAGACGAGAAAAACTGTTTTTT; cdr3_aa: CASNPGQRREKLFF
d_call: .; j_call: TRBJ2-3; clone_size: .; v_call: TRBV11-2; cdr3_nt: TGTGCCAGCAGCTTAGCGTCCCCCCACACAGATACGCAGTATTTT; cdr3_aa: CASSLASPHTDTQYF
d_call: .; j_call: TRBJ1-1; clone_size: .; v_call: TRBV2; cdr3_nt: TGTGCCAGCAGTGAACCGGCTAGACCGGCTTTCTTT; cdr3_aa: CASSEPARPAFF
d_call: TRBD2; j_call: TRBJ2-5; clone_size: .; v_call: TRBV18; cdr3_nt: TGTGCCAGCTCACCCTATGGACTAGCGGGGGGGAGTCAAGAGACCCAGTACTTC; cdr3_aa: CASSPYGLAGGSQETQYF
d_call: .; j_call: TRBJ1-4; clone_size: .; v_call: TRBV19; cdr3_nt: TGTGCCAGTAGTGGCCGACAGCTCAATAATGAAAAACTGTTTTTT; cdr3_aa: CASSGRQLNNEKLFF
d_call: .; j_call: TRBJ2-1; clone_size: .; v_call: TRBV5-4; cdr3_nt: TGTGCCAGCAGCTTGGGGACGGACTCCTACAATGAGCAGTTCTTC; cdr3_aa: CASSLGTDSYNEQFF
d_call: .; j_call: TRBJ2-5; clone_size: .; v_call: TRBV5-4; cdr3_nt: TGTGCCAGCAGCCTAGGCTACCAAGAGACCCAGTACTTC; cdr3_aa: CASSLGYQETQYF
d_call: TRBD1; j_call: TRBJ1-3; clone_size: once; v_call: TRBV2; cdr3_nt: TGTGCCAGCAGTTTGGGACAGGGAAGCACCATATATTTT; cdr3_aa: CASSLGQGSTIYF
d_call: TRBD1; j_call: TRBJ1-4; clone_size: .; v_call: TRBV19; cdr3_nt: TGTGCCAGTAGTACCACCGGGACAGGGGTTGAAAAACTGTTTTTT; cdr3_aa: CASSTTGTGVEKLFF
d_call: .; j_call: TRBJ2-2; clone_size: .; v_call: TRBV7-9; cdr3_nt: TGTGCCAGCAGGCAACGACAGGCGAACACCGGGGAGCTGTTTTTT; cdr3_aa: CASRQRQANTGELFF
d_call: .; j_call: TRBJ2-6; clone_size: once; v_call: TRBV6-5; cdr3_nt: TGTGCCAGCGGGCCCCTCTCTGGGGCCAACGTCCTGACTTTC; cdr3_aa: CASGPLSGANVLTF
d_call: TRBD2; j_call: TRBJ2-3; clone_size: .; v_call: TRBV5-1; cdr3_nt: TGCGCCAGCAGCTATATAGCGGGGGTGGGAGATACGCAGTATTTT; cdr3_aa: CASSYIAGVGDTQYF
d_call: TRBD2; j_call: TRBJ2-7; clone_size: .; v_call: TRBV7-9; cdr3_nt: TGTGCCAGCAGCTTAGGGTCCGGGCGGGGGAGCTACGAGCAGTACTTC; cdr3_aa: CASSLGSGRGSYEQYF
d_call: .; j_call: TRBJ1-3; clone_size: .; v_call: TRBV5-1; cdr3_nt: TGCGCCAGCAGCTTATCACCAGGCACCTCTGGAAACACCATATATTTT; cdr3_aa: CASSLSPGTSGNTIYF
d_call: .; j_call: TRBJ2-6; clone_size: .; v_call: TRBV4-2; cdr3_nt: TGTGCCAGCAGCCAAGATCGGACAGCTTCTGGGGCCAACGTCCTGACTTTC; cdr3_aa: CASSQDRTASGANVLTF
d_call: .; j_call: TRBJ2-1; clone_size: .; v_call: TRBV4-2; cdr3_nt: TGTGCCAGCAGCCGAAGTAGAGACCATGTCCCCAATGAGCAGTTCTTC; cdr3_aa: CASSRSRDHVPNEQFF
d_call: .; j_call: TRBJ1-1; clone_size: .; v_call: TRBV5-1; cdr3_nt: TGCGCCAGCAGCTTGGAGGCTCCGACTGAAGCTTTCTTT; cdr3_aa: CASSLEAPTEAFF
d_call: .; j_call: TRBJ1-3; clone_size: once; v_call: TRBV6-1; cdr3_nt: TGTGCCAGCAGTGAATGGGCGACAGCGTCTGGAAACACCATATATTTT; cdr3_aa: CASSEWATASGNTIYF
d_call: .; j_call: TRBJ2-1; clone_size: once; v_call: TRBV9; cdr3_nt: TGTGCCAGCAGCGCCGGACAAGGGGGATACAATGAGCAGTTCTTC; cdr3_aa: CASSAGQGGYNEQFF
d_call: .; j_call: TRBJ2-7; clone_size: .; v_call: TRBV6-5; cdr3_nt: TGTGCCATCAGCGTCGGGACTGACTACGAGCAGTACTTC; cdr3_aa: CAISVGTDYEQYF
d_call: .; j_call: TRBJ2-7; clone_size: once; v_call: TRBV6-1; cdr3_nt: TGTGCCAGCAGTGAAGCGGGTTCGGGCAGGGGCGAGCAGTACTTC; cdr3_aa: CASSEAGSGRGEQYF
d_call: .; j_call: TRBJ1-2; clone_size: .; v_call: TRBV10-3; cdr3_nt: TGTGCCATCAGTGAGACGGGACACCAGAAAGGCTACACCTTC; cdr3_aa: CAISETGHQKGYTF
d_call: .; j_call: TRBJ1-2; clone_size: few; v_call: TRBV30; cdr3_nt: TGTGCCTGGCGTCGAGGGGGCTACACCTTC; cdr3_aa: CAWRRGGYTF
d_call: .; j_call: TRBJ1-2; clone_size: .; v_call: TRBV6-5; cdr3_nt: TGTGCCAGCAGCCGGGGGGCCAGCTATGGCTACACCTTC; cdr3_aa: CASSRGASYGYTF
d_call: .; j_call: TRBJ2-1; clone_size: .; v_call: TRBV5-4; cdr3_nt: TGTGCCAGCAGCTTGGCGGGTAACTACGAGCAGTTCTTC; cdr3_aa: CASSLAGNYEQFF
d_call: .; j_call: TRBJ1-4; clone_size: .; v_call: TRBV30; cdr3_nt: TGTGCCTGGACCAAATGGGGTAATGAAAAACTGTTTTTT; cdr3_aa: CAWTKWGNEKLFF
d_call: .; j_call: TRBJ2-2; clone_size: .; v_call: TRBV6-5; cdr3_nt: TGTGCCAGCAGCCTACAGGGTGGGGAGCTGTTTTTT; cdr3_aa: CASSLQGGELFF
d_call: TRBD1; j_call: TRBJ1-1; clone_size: once; v_call: TRBV11-2; cdr3_nt: TGTGCCAGCAGCTTAGATCGGGCGGGACAGGGGAACACTGAAGCTTTCTTT; cdr3_aa: CASSLDRAGQGNTEAFF
d_call: .; j_call: TRBJ2-1; clone_size: .; v_call: TRBV5-1; cdr3_nt: TGCGCCAGCAGCTTGTCACCAGTCCAGGGAAATGAGCAGTTCTTC; cdr3_aa: CASSLSPVQGNEQFF
d_call: .; j_call: TRBJ2-7; clone_size: .; v_call: TRBV6-1; cdr3_nt: TGTGCCAGCAGCACCCCCGTGGCCACCTACGAGCAGTACTTC; cdr3_aa: CASSTPVATYEQYF
d_call: TRBD1; j_call: TRBJ2-5; clone_size: .; v_call: TRBV4-2; cdr3_nt: TGTGCCAGCAGCCAAGACGGGACAGATCAAGAGACCCAGTACTTC; cdr3_aa: CASSQDGTDQETQYF
d_call: .; j_call: TRBJ1-5; clone_size: .; v_call: TRBV7-2; cdr3_nt: TGTGCCAGCAGCTTAGTTGGGGGGTACAATCAGCCCCAGCATTTT; cdr3_aa: CASSLVGGYNQPQHF
d_call: TRBD1; j_call: TRBJ2-7; clone_size: .; v_call: TRBV29-1; cdr3_nt: TGCAGCGTTGGAGGTCCCGGGACAGGGACTTATGAGCAGTACTTC; cdr3_aa: CSVGGPGTGTYEQYF
d_call: .; j_call: TRBJ2-1; clone_size: .; v_call: TRBV14; cdr3_nt: TGTGCCAGCCGTGGGGTAGCGGAGACCTACAATGAGCAGTTCTTC; cdr3_aa: CASRGVAETYNEQFF
d_call: TRBD1; j_call: TRBJ1-2; clone_size: .; v_call: TRBV4-2; cdr3_nt: TGTGCCAGCAGCCAAGAGAGGACGACAGGGACTAACTATGGCTACACCTTC; cdr3_aa: CASSQERTTGTNYGYTF
d_call: TRBD2; j_call: TRBJ2-7; clone_size: .; v_call: TRBV7-2; cdr3_nt: TGTGCCAGCAGCTTGAGCGGGGCCCCCTACGAGCAGTACTTC; cdr3_aa: CASSLSGAPYEQYF
d_call: .; j_call: TRBJ1-1; clone_size: .; v_call: TRBV7-9; cdr3_nt: TGTGCCAGCAGCCTAGGAGGGAGCGCAGCTTTCTTT; cdr3_aa: CASSLGGSAAFF
d_call: .; j_call: TRBJ1-2; clone_size: .; v_call: TRBV5-5; cdr3_nt: TGTGCCAGCAGCTTGGCCCCATCTACCTATGGCTACACCTTC; cdr3_aa: CASSLAPSTYGYTF
d_call: .; j_call: TRBJ1-6; clone_size: .; v_call: TRBV30; cdr3_nt: TGTGCCTGGAGTGGATGGCAGGGAGCCAATTCACCCCTCCACTTT; cdr3_aa: CAWSGWQGANSPLHF